This TCR beta chain emerged from a study of CD8+ T cells in alopecia areata. A remark on this clone: Its antigen remains unidentified.

Study outcomes and limitations: Mouse data revealed clearer TCR sharing than patient data did, a gap possibly tied to HLA. Sequenced scalp T cells also include alphabeta T cells resident in normal skin.

Extracted from the samples, RNA was reverse transcribed into cDNA to serve as the sequencing template. Sequencing was performed with immunoSEQ multiplex PCR; in TCRdb, only in-frame clones are kept and a portion is missing. The data contain more than 200,000 clones, 66% of them singletons. Germline V gives CDR1 SGHTA, CDR2 FQGNSA. Germline trimming cut 5 bases from V and 6 bases from J; bases unmatched to any gene: 10. The CDR3 is 16 amino acids. As to treatment: oral pan-JAK inhibitor, 5-10 mg twice daily. The chain has TRBV7-2 and TRBJ1-5, with 10 bases aligning to TRBD1. The sequencing used CD4+ T cells sorted from blood, collected at week 44, from a patient treated with tofacitinib. This receptor was identified in a human donor with alopecia areata. CDR3 DNA: TGTGCCAGCAGCCCCCAAGGGACAGGGGTGAGTCAGCCCCAGCATTTT. It is translated as CASSPQGTGVSQPQHF.